These 20 T cell receptor beta chains were sequenced from one sample in a study of cytomegalovirus exposure and HLA in healthy donors. Researchers ran the PCR with 60 Vbeta and 13 Jbeta primers. Profiling relied on immunoSEQ multiplex PCR, and the TCRdb table lists in-frame clones only, not all of them. This sample has about 90,000 clones; 65% to 85% occur once, and the top ten carry under 2.5%. The sample was PBMCs. These receptors all stem from a young man in good health and CMV-seronegative.

The V gene is TRBV27, the J gene TRBJ2-1; 13 nucleotides match TRBD2. CDR3 length: 16 residues. Looked up from germline, CDR1 is MNHEY and CDR2 is SMNVEV (reference sequence). J gave up 12 bases and V 8 bases, and 16 bases lay outside the gene matches. DNA for the CDR3: TGTGCCAGCCGACTCAGAGGGACTAGCGGGATGTTAGGGCAGTTCTTC. Encoded protein: CASRLRGTSGMLGQFF.

This clone was observed a handful of times. The chain has TRBV30 and TRBJ1-2; D is uncertain. Looked up from germline, CDR1 is GTSNPN and CDR2 is SVGIG (reference sequence). V dropped 0 bases and J dropped 9 bases, with 14 bases sitting between them. The CDR3 runs 13 residues. The CDR3: CAWSVRVEGSYTF. The CDR3 DNA reads as TGTGCCTGGAGTGTACGGGTTGAGGGAAGCTACACCTTC.

This chain uses TRBV5-6 with TRBJ2-7; D call uncertain. V lost 0 bases and J 1 base, leaving 8 bases between the germline ends. From germline, CDR1 is SGHDT and CDR2 YYEEEE. This CDR3 has 14 amino acids. This CDR3 reads CASSLVGGSYEQYF. CDR3 nucleotide sequence: TGTGCCAGCAGCTTGGTTGGCGGATCCTACGAGCAGTACTTC.

This chain links TRBV19 with TRBJ2-7; D is unclear. Per the germline V gene, CDR1 is LNHDA and CDR2 is SQIVND (reference sequence). Trimming removed 5 bases from V and 2 bases from J, with 10 bases in between. The CDR3 runs 13 residues. The CDR3 spells CASSPRSTYEQYF. In DNA form, the CDR3 reads TGTGCCAGTAGTCCTAGGAGTACCTACGAGCAGTACTTC.

The table lists this clone with a count of one. This chain connects TRBV5-1 to TRBJ2-1, with D perhaps matching TRBD1 (8 bases). This CDR3 is 17 amino acids long. CDR1 SGHRS and CDR2 YFSETQ come from the germline V gene. Between the trimmed V and J ends, which lost 1 base and 6 bases, there was a span of 20 bases. The CDR3 sequence: CASSLRTGPGGSNEQFF. In nucleotides, the CDR3 is TGCGCCAGCAGCTTGAGGACAGGGCCGGGGGGCAGCAATGAGCAGTTCTTC. Full variable domain (rest looked up from reference TRBV5-1 and TRBJ2-1): KAGVTQTPRYLIKTRGQQVTLSCSPISGHRSVSWYQQTPGQGLQFLFEYFSETQRNKGNFPGRFSGRQFSNSRSEMNVSTLELGDSALYLCASSLRTGPGGSNEQFFGPGTRLTVL.

The V call is TRBV7-6, the J call TRBJ1-1, with 8 bases identical to TRBD1. CDR1 and CDR2 from the germline V gene are SGHVS and FNYEAQ. This CDR3 contains 15 residues. The ends lost 5 bases at V and 0 bases at J; junction bases unmatched: 5. CDR3 nucleotide sequence: TGTGCCAGCAGCCAGGGACAGGCGGTGAACACTGAAGCTTTCTTT. Translation: CASSQGQAVNTEAFF.

This sequence joins TRBV5-1 and TRBJ2-1; 11 positions match TRBD2. Germline values: CDR1 SGHRS, CDR2 YFSETQ. The CDR3 runs 15 residues. V shed 0 bases and J 15 bases; nucleotides not matched to a gene: 11. This CDR3 reads CASSLGIAGGPDPFF. The CDR3 DNA sequence: TGCGCCAGCAGCTTGGGAATAGCGGGAGGGCCAGATCCGTTCTTC.

The rearrangement uses TRBV6-5 and TRBJ1-1; TRBD1 matches at 7 bases. This CDR3 region has 12 residues. V lost 8 bases to trimming and J lost 1 base; unmatched junction nucleotides: 1. The germline CDR1 and CDR2 sequences are MNHEY and SVGAGI. CDR3 bases: TGTGCCAGCTACAGGGGGAACACTGAAGCTTTCTTT. Its translation: CASYRGNTEAFF.

This clone was found once. The gene calls are TRBV5-1 and TRBJ1-2; a weak D match, TRBD1 (6 bases). The CDR3 loop spans 16 amino acids. Germline-derived CDR1 and CDR2 are SGHRS and YFSETQ. V lost 0 bases and J lost 4, with 16 bases in between. CDR3 nucleotide sequence: TGCGCCAGCAGCTTGGATGGGACATCGGCGGTCTATGGCTACACCTTC. Translated: CASSLDGTSAVYGYTF.

This CDR3 is CASSPRVGGSTDTQYF. The CDR3 DNA follows: TGTGCCAGCAGCCCGAGGGTGGGTGGCTCCACAGATACGCAGTATTTT. This chain connects TRBV7-8 to TRBJ2-3, with D possibly matching TRBD2 (5 bases). Trimming removed 5 bases from V and 2 bases from J, with 17 bases in between. In germline, CDR1 is SGHVS, CDR2 FQNEAQ. This CDR3 comprises 16 residues. The full variable domain, rest sourced from reference TRBV7-8 and TRBJ2-3, is GAGVSQSPRYKVAKRGQDVALRCDPISGHVSLFWYQQALGQGPEFLTYFQNEAQLDKSGLPSDRFFAERPEGSVSTLKIQRTQQEDSAVYLCASSPRVGGSTDTQYFGPGTRLTVL.

CDR3 sequence reads: CSVGGQVSYEQYF. CDR3 nucleotide sequence: TGCAGCGTCGGGGGACAGGTCTCCTACGAGCAGTACTTC. This chain connects TRBV29-1 to TRBJ2-7, with 8 nucleotides matching TRBD1. The CDR3 spans 13 residues. With V trimmed by 6 bases and J by 0 bases, 4 bases remained unmatched. CDR1 and CDR2 from the germline V gene are SQVTM and ANQGSEA.

The genes are TRBV9 and TRBJ2-7, with D perhaps TRBD2 (5 bases). Germline CDR1 SGDLS, CDR2 YYNGEE. V was clipped by 2 bases and J by 3 bases, with 15 bases between them. This CDR3 region has 15 residues. The CDR3 region is CASSVTSTPLYEQYF. CDR3 DNA sequence: TGTGCCAGCAGCGTTACTAGTACCCCTCTCTACGAGCAGTACTTC.

The V and J genes are TRBV28 and TRBJ2-4; D may be TRBD2 (5 bases). Trimming took 11 bases from V and 3 from J, leaving 20 bases between them. Germline loops: CDR1 MDHEN, CDR2 SYDVKM. The CDR3 has 15 residues. The CDR3 nucleotides are TGTGCCTCCCAGCGGCCGGACGGATTCAAAAACATTCAGTACTTC. Translating it yields CASQRPDGFKNIQYF.

V gene TRBV25-1 combines with J gene TRBJ2-1, with TRBD2 matching 8 bases. The CDR3 has 15 amino acids. CDR1 is MGHDK, CDR2 SYGVNS, per germline. The junction had 4 bases not matched to a gene; V was cut back by 2 bases and J by 4 bases. The chain's CDR3 is CASSETAGAYNEQFF. DNA for the CDR3: TGTGCCAGCAGTGAAACAGCGGGAGCTTACAATGAGCAGTTCTTC.

The chain uses TRBV5-1 and TRBJ2-1; D possibly corresponds to TRBD2 (6 bases). With 3 bases removed from V and 0 bases from J, the gap between germline ends came to 13 bases. Germline V gene data show CDR1 as SGHRS and CDR2 as YFSETQ. The CDR3 consists of 16 residues. CDR3 in amino acids: CASSSWAGSSYNEQFF. The CDR3 DNA reads TGCGCCAGCAGCTCTTGGGCGGGGAGCTCCTACAATGAGCAGTTCTTC.

The V call is TRBV27, the J call TRBJ1-2; D perhaps matches TRBD1 (5 bases). Germline CDR1 reads MNHEY; CDR2 reads SMNVEV (reference sequence). The germline V and J ends were trimmed by 5 bases and 5 bases, with 12 bases remaining between them. The CDR3 runs 13 residues. The CDR3 here is CASSPGGGYGYTF. The CDR3 nucleotides read TGTGCCAGCAGTCCCGGGGGGGGGTATGGCTACACCTTC.

CDR3 amino acids: CAWSPGQGKTQYF. CDR3 in DNA: TGTGCCTGGAGTCCGGGACAGGGGAAGACCCAGTACTTC. The V and J genes are TRBV30 and TRBJ2-5; TRBD1 matches at 10 bases. V trimming: 2 bases; J trimming: 6 bases; junction bases outside the gene matches: 3. The CDR3 is made up of 13 amino acids. Looked up from germline, CDR1 is GTSNPN and CDR2 is SVGIG (reference sequence).

Written as DNA, the CDR3 is TGTGCCAGCAGCCCAAGACAGGGGGCGGCTGGAAACACCATATATTTT. This gives the protein CASSPRQGAAGNTIYF. V and J are TRBV7-8 and TRBJ1-3, with TRBD1 matching over 10 bases. Germline values: CDR1 SGHVS, CDR2 FQNEAQ. Trimming cost V 5 bases and J 2 bases; bases outside gene matches: 6. This CDR3 is built from 16 residues.

The chain joins TRBV2 to TRBJ2-7; 9 bases align to TRBD1. The CDR3 loop spans 16 amino acids. Trimming at V came to 7 bases and at J to 2 bases, leaving 12 bases not matched to a gene. Looked up from germline, CDR1 is SNHLY and CDR2 is FYNNEI. Here the CDR3 reads CASTHPGGQGAYEQYF. CDR3 bases: TGTGCCAGCACCCATCCAGGGGGACAGGGCGCCTACGAGCAGTACTTC. The full variable domain, its missing parts supplied by reference TRBV2 and TRBJ2-7, is EPEVTQTPSHQVTQMGQEVILRCVPISNHLYFYWYRQILGQKVEFLVSFYNNEISEKSEIFDDQFSVERPDGSNFTLKIRSTKLEDSAMYFCASTHPGGQGAYEQYFGPGTRLTVT.

The chain joins TRBV18 to TRBJ2-3; D perhaps matches TRBD1 (5 bases). The CDR3 length is 13 residues. V lost 2 bases and J lost 8, with 11 bases in between. The V gene's germline CDR1 is KGHSH and CDR2 LQKENI. CDR3 sequence reads: CASSPARDSTQYF. In nucleotides, the CDR3 is TGTGCCAGCTCACCAGCCAGGGATAGTACGCAGTATTTT. Full variable domain (remainder filled in from reference TRBV18 and TRBJ2-3): NAGVMQNPRHLVRRRGQEARLRCSPMKGHSHVYWYRQLPEEGLKFMVYLQKENIIDESGMPKERFSAEFPKEGPSILRIQQVVRGDSAAYFCASSPARDSTQYFGPGTRLTVL.